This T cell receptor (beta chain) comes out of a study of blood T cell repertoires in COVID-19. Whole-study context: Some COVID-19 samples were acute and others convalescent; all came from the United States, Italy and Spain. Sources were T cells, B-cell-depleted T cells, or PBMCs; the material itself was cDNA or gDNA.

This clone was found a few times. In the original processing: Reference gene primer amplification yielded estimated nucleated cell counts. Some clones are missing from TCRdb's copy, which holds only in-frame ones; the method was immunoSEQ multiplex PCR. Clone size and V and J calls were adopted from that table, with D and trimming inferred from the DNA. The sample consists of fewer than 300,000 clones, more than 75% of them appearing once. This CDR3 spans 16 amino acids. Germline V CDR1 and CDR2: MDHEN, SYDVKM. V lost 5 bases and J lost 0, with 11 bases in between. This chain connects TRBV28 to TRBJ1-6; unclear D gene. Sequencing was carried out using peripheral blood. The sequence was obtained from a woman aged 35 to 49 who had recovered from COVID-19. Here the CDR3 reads CASSPGMSSYNSPLHF. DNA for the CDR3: TGTGCCAGCAGTCCGGGGATGAGCTCCTATAATTCACCCCTCCACTTT.